The rows below give T cell receptor beta chains drawn from one sample of a study of vaccination effects on CD4 cells after COVID-19. Profiling relied on immunoSEQ multiplex PCR, and the TCRdb table lists in-frame clones only, not all of them. The sample gives tens of thousands of clones, about 67% of which show up once; about 15% is in the top ten. Antigens for these TCRs are unknown. The source material was CD4+ T cells from PBMCs cultured without peptide, sampled after COVID-19 vaccination. Source of these receptors: a human donor who received a COVID-19 vaccine. CDR3s include the opening cysteine and the closing phenylalanine or tryptophan.

v_gene	j_gene	CDR3aa
TRBV29-1	TRBJ1-1	CSVFRTGISTEAFF
TRBV29-1	TRBJ1-4	CSVGRTTNEKLFF
TRBV19	TRBJ1-6	CASSIGQGYNSPLHF
TRBV2	TRBJ2-1	CASRLDWSSYNEQFF
TRBV28	TRBJ1-3	CASSPSGGTNTIYF
TRBV9	TRBJ1-1	CASSVVLGDTEAFF
TRBV7-2	TRBJ2-1	CASSLVGGNEQFF
TRBV7-9	TRBJ1-2	CASSRAGRHGYTF
TRBV5-1	TRBJ2-5	CASSGGGPAPETQYF
TRBV27	TRBJ1-1	CASSLLGPRGRTAEAFF
TRBV10-1	TRBJ1-5	CASSEAGVSGGQNKYSNQPQHF
TRBV9	TRBJ1-1	CASSPTTGEGTEAFF
TRBV5-1	TRBJ2-3	CASSVHRGDTQYF
TRBV7-2	TRBJ1-2	CASSFPRGQGRNYGYTF
TRBV2	TRBJ2-1	CASNIGGGVSEQFF
TRBV3-1/TRBV3-2	TRBJ2-1	CASSQDPLGHPKSYNEQFF
TRBV7-3	TRBJ2-7	CASSPGTTGEQYF
TRBV30	TRBJ1-2	CAWSVGGTGYGYTF
TRBV4-3	TRBJ1-2	CASSQDLRYGYTF
TRBV14	TRBJ2-2	CASSQEGVPGGELFF
TRBV7-2	TRBJ1-2	CASSLVGSAGGYTF
TRBV6-5	TRBJ1-2	CASSYPGEGRYGYTF
TRBV7-9	TRBJ2-5	CASSLGTGVPETQYF
TRBV19	TRBJ1-1	CASSRQLNTEAFF
TRBV18	TRBJ1-2	CASSPSTTTNYGYTF
TRBV28	TRBJ1-1	CASSLRDSGAEAFF
TRBV4-1	TRBJ1-2	CASSQDIWTGKGGYTF
TRBV6-5	TRBJ2-5	CASRFTSGSRETQYF
TRBV6-5	TRBJ1-1	CASSYPSTGGETEAFF
TRBV19	TRBJ1-5	CASSPQQGNQPQHF
TRBV6-5	TRBJ1-6	CASGARENSPLHF
TRBV6-6	TRBJ1-1	CASSPMNTEAFF
TRBV30	TRBJ1-2	CAWSTGGRYTF
TRBV7-2	TRBJ2-1	CASSELNRLVYNEQFF
TRBV5-1	TRBJ1-2	CASSWQEGNYGYTF
TRBV6-1	TRBJ1-5	CASSAGDLWTGGVQPQHF
TRBV19	TRBJ1-3	CASSIDPRTVSGNTIYF
TRBV28	TRBJ2-1	CASSYNRDRANEQFF
TRBV18	TRBJ2-3	CASSPPVGADTQYF
TRBV20-1	TRBJ1-3	CSASKGSSGNTIYF
TRBV18	TRBJ1-2	CASSSRDSYGYTF
TRBV3-1/TRBV3-2	TRBJ2-1	CASSREALAGGPNAYNEQFF
TRBV19	TRBJ2-7	CASSIVGRVYEQYF
TRBV7-8	TRBJ1-1	CASSLEGGHTEAFF
TRBV5-1	TRBJ2-7	CASSLGGTGVYEQYF
TRBV18	TRBJ2-7	CASSPSASYEQYF
TRBV29-1	TRBJ1-1	CSVGGQTNTEAFF
TRBV6-2/TRBV6-3	TRBJ2-7	CASSRPGQGEYF
TRBV4-1	TRBJ1-2	CASSPGGINRDDGYTF
TRBV7-3	TRBJ1-1	CASSFADNTEAFF
TRBV5-1	TRBJ2-3	CASSLDKPADTQYF
TRBV5-1	TRBJ1-2	CASSGTTGTALLGYTF
TRBV24-1	TRBJ2-5	CATGGGKKETQYF
TRBV11-3	TRBJ2-2	CASSHTGGGRGTGELFF
TRBV9	TRBJ2-4	CASSVEGGPSAKNIQYF